The sequence of this T cell receptor beta chain was determined in a study of regulatory T cells in long-lasting Graves disease. This clonotype was observed many times. Its antigen is unknown. Deletions cut 0 bases from V and 0 bases from J, with 8 bases between. Germline-derived CDR1 and CDR2 are GTSNPN and SVGIG (reference sequence). The CDR3 loop spans 14 amino acids. Arm-PCR of CDR3 regions and iRepertoire HTBI primers were used to build TCR beta libraries. MiXCR, applied by TCRdb to the multiplex PCR reads, yields one record per CDR3 protein. The sample has 400,000 to 450,000 distinct CDR3 sequences, approximately 16% seen once. Points from the study as a whole: Shared public clonotypes totalled about 2,800 in persistent patients, compared with roughly 970 in new patients.

Noted time point: newly diagnosed GD, antithyroid drugs for less than 3 months. The TCR library used RNA extracted from PBMCs. The sample was also linked to a second study, of T cells in Graves' hyperthyroidism and ophthalmopathy. That paper adds: Those patients with uncontrolled infection, other autoimmune disease, pregnancy or lactation were excluded. A first-round RT-PCR of the TCR CDR3 used the HTBI primer set.

V and J are TRBV30 and TRBJ1-1, with a tentative D call TRBD1 (5 bases). The sequences come from peripheral blood mononuclear cells (PBMCs), collected at new diagnosis, from a patient treated with antithyroid drugs. This clonotype was obtained from a woman aged 25 to 39 with Graves disease. DNA for the CDR3: TGTGCCTGGAGTGTACCGGGGCTGAACACTGAAGCTTTCTTT. This sequence encodes CAWSVPGLNTEAFF.